This T cell receptor (beta chain) is from a study of cytomegalovirus exposure and HLA in healthy donors. On this clone itself: Its antigen is as yet unknown.

Germline CDR1 SNHLY, CDR2 FYNNEI. Deletions cut 2 bases from V and 4 bases from J, with 9 bases between. This CDR3 has 13 residues. General study findings and limits: The presence/absence work took it that sequencing depth was about the same across donors. What a later analysis showed was that several of the most significant clusters appeared linked to common viral pathogens. There were about 160 TCR beta chains listed as cytomegalovirus-associated. The study reported that TCR beta sequences accurately predicted HLA-A and HLA-B alleles in most subjects.

The PCR was carried out with 60 Vbeta primers and 13 Jbeta primers. Clones were sequenced by immunoSEQ multiplex PCR, and TCRdb holds only the in-frame ones, with some missing. The repertoire holds tens of thousands of clones, with 70% to 85% as singletons. V and J are TRBV2 and TRBJ2-7; no reliable D call. Sequenced material: PBMCs. The receptor was isolated from a man aged 40-49 years in good health and CMV-seropositive. The CDR3 sequence: CASSELELYEQYF. Here the CDR3 DNA reads TGTGCCAGCAGTGAATTAGAACTTTACGAGCAGTACTTC.